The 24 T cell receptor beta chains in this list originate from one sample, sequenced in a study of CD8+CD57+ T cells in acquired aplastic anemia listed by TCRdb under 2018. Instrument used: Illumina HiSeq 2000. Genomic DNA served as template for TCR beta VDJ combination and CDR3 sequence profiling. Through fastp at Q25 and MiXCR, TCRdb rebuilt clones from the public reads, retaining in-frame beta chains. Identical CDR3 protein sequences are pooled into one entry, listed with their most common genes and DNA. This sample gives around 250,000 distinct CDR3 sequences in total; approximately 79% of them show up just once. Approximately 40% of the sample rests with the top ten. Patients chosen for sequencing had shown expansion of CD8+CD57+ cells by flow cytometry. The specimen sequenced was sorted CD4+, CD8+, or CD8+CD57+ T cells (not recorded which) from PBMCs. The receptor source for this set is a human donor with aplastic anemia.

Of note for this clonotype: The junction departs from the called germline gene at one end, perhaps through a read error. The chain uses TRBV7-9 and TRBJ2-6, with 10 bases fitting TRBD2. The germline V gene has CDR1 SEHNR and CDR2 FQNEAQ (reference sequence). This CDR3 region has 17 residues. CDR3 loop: CASSFRRSGGGANVPTF. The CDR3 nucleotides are TGTGCCAGCAGCTTTCGAAGAAGCGGGGGGGGGGCCAACGTCCCGACTTTC.

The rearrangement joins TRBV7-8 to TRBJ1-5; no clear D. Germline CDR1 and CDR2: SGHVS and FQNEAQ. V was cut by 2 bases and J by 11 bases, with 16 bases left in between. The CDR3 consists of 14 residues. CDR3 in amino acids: CASSLSGSPHTQHF. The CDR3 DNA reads TGTGCCAGCAGCTTATCGGGTAGTCCCCATACCCAGCATTTT. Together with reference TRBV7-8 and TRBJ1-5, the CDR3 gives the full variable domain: GAGVSQSPRYKVAKRGQDVALRCDPISGHVSLFWYQQALGQGPEFLTYFQNEAQLDKSGLPSDRFFAERPEGSVSTLKIQRTQQEDSAVYLCASSLSGSPHTQHFGDGTRLSIL.

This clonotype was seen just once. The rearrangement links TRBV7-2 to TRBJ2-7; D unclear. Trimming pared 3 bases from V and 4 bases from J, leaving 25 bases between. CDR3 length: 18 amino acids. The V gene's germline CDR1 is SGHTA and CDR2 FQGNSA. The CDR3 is CASSFQRGGEAHSYEQYV. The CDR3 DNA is TGTGCCAGCAGCTTTCAGCGAGGCGGCGAAGCGCATTCTTACGAGCAGTACGTC.

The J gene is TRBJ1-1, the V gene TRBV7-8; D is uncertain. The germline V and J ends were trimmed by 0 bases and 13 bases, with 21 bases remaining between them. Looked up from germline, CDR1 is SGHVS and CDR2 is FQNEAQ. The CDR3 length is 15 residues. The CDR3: CASSLAGGPGTQDFF. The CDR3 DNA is TGTGCCAGCAGCTTAGCGGGCGGTCCCGGTACGCAGGATTTCTTT.

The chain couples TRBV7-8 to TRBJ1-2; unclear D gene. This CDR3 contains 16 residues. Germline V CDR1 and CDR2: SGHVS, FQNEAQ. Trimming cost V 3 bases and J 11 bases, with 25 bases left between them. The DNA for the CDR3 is TGTGCCAGCAGCTTGGAGGGAGGCGGGCTTGTGCATGATTACACCTTC. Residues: CASSLEGGGLVHDYTF.

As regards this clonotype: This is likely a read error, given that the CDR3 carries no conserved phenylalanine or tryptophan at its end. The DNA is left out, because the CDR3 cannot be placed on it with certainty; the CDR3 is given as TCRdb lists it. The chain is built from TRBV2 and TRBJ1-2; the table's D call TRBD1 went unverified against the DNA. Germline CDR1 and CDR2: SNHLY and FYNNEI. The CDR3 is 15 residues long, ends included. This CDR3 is CASGDGGADTQYFTP.

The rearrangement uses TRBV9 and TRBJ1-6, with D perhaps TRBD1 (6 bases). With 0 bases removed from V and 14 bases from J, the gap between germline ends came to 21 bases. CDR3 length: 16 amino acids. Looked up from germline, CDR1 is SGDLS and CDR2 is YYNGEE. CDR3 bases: TGTGCCAGCAGCGTAGGAGTGACAGGCAATACCTACGCCCTCCACTTT. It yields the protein CASSVGVTGNTYALHF.

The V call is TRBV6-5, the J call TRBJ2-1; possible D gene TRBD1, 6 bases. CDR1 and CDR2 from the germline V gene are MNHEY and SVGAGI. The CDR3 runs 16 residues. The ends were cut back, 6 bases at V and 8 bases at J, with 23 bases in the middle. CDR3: CASSQEGGFGGDEQFF. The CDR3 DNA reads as TGTGCCAGCAGCCAAGAGGGCGGTTTTGGGGGCGATGAGCAGTTCTTC.

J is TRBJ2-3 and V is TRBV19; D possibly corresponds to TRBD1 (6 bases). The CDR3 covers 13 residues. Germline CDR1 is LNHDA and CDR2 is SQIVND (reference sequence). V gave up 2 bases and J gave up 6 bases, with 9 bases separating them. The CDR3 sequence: CASSINRADTQYF. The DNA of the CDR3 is TGTGCCAGTAGTATAAACAGGGCGGATACGCAGTATTTT.

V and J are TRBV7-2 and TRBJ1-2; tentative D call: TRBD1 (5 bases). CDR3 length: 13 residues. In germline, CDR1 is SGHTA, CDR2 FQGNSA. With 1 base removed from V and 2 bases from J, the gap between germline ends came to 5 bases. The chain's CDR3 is CASSLGTNYGYTF. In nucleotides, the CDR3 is TGTGCCAGCAGCTTAGGGACAAACTATGGCTACACCTTC.

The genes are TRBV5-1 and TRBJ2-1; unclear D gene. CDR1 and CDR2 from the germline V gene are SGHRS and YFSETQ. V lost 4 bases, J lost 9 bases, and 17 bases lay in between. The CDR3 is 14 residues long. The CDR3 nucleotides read TGCGCCAGCAGCGTTTACAGCACCAACACTGAGCAGTTCTTC. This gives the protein CASSVYSTNTEQFF.

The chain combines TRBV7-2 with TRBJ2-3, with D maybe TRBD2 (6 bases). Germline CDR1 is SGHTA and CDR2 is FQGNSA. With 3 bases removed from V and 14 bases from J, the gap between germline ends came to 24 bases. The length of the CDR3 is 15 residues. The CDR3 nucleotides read TGTGCCAGCAGCTTGACTAGAGGGAGCGGAGCTACGACGTATTTT. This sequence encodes CASSLTRGSGATTYF.

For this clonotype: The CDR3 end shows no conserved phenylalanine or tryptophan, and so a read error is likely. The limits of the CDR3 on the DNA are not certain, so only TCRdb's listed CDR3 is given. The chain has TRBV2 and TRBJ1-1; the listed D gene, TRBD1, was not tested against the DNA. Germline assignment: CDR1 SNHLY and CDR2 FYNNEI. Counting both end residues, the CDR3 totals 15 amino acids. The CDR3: CASSDAYSKHPQHFG.

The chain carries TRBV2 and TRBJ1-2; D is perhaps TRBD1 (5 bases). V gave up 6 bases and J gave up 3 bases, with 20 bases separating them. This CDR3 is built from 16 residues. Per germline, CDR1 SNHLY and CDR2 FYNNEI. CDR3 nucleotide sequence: TGTGCCAGCAGCTCACGGGACTCCGGCTTGGACTATGGCTACACCTTC. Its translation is CASSSRDSGLDYGYTF.

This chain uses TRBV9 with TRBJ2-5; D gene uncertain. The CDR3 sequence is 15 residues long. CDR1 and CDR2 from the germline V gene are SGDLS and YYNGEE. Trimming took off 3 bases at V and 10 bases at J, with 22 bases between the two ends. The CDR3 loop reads CASSARPDTQDFQYF. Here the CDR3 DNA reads TGTGCCAGCAGCGCCAGGCCGGATACGCAGGATTTCCAGTACTTC.

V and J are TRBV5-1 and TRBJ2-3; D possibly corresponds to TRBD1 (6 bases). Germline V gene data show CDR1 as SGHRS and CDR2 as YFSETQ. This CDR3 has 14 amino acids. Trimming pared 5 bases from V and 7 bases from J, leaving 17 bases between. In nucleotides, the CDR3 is TGCGCCAGCAGACCGGACAGCTACGAGCATACGCAGTATTTT. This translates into CASRPDSYEHTQYF.

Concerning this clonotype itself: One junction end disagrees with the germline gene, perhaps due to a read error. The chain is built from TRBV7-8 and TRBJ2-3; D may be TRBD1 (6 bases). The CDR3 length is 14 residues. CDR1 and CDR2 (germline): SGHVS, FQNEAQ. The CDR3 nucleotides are TGTGCCAGCAGCTTTGATCCAGACCGGACAGCGCAGTCCTTT. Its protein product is CASSFDPDRTAQSF.

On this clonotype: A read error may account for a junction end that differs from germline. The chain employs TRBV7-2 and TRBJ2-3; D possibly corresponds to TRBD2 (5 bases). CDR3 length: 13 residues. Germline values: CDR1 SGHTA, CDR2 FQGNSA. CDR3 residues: CASGFAGRDTQYF. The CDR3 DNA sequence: TGTGCCAGCGGCTTCGCGGGCAGAGATACGCAGTATTTT. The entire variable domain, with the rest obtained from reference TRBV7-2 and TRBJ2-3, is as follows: GAGVSQSPSNKVTEKGKDVELRCDPISGHTALYWYRQSLGQGLEFLIYFQGNSAPDKSGLPSDRFSAERTGGSVSTLTIQRTQQEDSAVYLCASGFAGRDTQYFGPGTRLTVL.

In DNA form, the CDR3 reads TGTGCCAGCAGCCCGGCGCAGGTGGAAGAGACCCAGTACTTC. Translation gives CASSPAQVEETQYF. The rearrangement joins TRBV7-9 to TRBJ2-5; D is undetermined. This CDR3 comprises 14 residues. V was pared by 5 bases and J by 3 bases, with 13 bases between. Germline loops: CDR1 SEHNR, CDR2 FQNEAQ (reference sequence).

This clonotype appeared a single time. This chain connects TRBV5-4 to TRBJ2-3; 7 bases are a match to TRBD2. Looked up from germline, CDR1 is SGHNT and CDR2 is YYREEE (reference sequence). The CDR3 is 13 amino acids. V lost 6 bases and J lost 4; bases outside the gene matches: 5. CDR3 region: CASNSTSADTQYF. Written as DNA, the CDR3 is TGTGCCAGCAACTCTACTAGCGCAGATACGCAGTATTTT.

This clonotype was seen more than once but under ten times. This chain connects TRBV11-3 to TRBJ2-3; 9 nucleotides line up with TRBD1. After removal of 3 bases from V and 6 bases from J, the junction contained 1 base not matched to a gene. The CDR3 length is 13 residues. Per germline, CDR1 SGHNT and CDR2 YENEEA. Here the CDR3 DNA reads TGTGCCAGCAGCTTGGACAGGGGTGATACGCAGTATTTT. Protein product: CASSLDRGDTQYF.

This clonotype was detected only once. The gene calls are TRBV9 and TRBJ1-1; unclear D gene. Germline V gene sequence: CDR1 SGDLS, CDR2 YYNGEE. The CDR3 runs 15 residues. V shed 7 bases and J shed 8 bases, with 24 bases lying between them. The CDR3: CASGVDRTRNNEAFF. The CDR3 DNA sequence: TGTGCCAGCGGAGTAGATCGGACCAGGAACAACGAAGCTTTCTTT. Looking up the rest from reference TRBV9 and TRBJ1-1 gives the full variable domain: DSGVTQTPKHLITATGQRVTLRCSPRSGDLSVYWYQQSLDQGLQFLIQYYNGEERAKGNILERFSAQQFPDLHSELNLSSLELGDSALYFCASGVDRTRNNEAFFGQGTRLTVV.

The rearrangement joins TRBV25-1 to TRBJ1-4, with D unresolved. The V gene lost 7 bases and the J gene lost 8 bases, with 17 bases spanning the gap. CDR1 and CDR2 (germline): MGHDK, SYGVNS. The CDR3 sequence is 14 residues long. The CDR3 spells CASTAGLTAEKLFF. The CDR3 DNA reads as TGTGCCAGCACCGCAGGTTTGACTGCCGAAAAACTGTTTTTT.

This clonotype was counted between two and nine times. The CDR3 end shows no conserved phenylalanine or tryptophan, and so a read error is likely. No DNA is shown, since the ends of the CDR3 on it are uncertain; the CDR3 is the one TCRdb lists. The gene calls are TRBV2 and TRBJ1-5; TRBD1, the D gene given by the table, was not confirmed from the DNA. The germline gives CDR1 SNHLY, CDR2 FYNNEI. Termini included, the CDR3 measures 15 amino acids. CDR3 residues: CASGDGGTDTQYFRS.